These 6 T cell receptor beta chains were sequenced from one sample in a study of blood T cells in healthy people across ages. Primed by a sample-barcoded 5' primer and a J-beta primer mix, a second PCR proceeded for roughly 7 to 12 cycles. TCRdb ran MiXCR on the 5' RACE reads and lists one entry per CDR3 protein. The sample has some 1.5 million distinct CDR3 sequences, about 28% seen once; the top ten hold about 7.7%. Input material: blood. The receptors stem from a woman between 25 and 40 years old in good health.

This chain connects TRBV29-1 to TRBJ1-5; 7 bases map to TRBD1. Trimming removed 6 bases from V and 6 bases from J; junction bases left unmatched: 11. The V gene's germline CDR1 is SQVTM and CDR2 ANQGSEA. The CDR3 runs to 14 residues. In DNA form, the CDR3 reads TGCAGCGTGAAAAACAGGGGTGAGGGTCAGCCCCAGCATTTT. It yields the protein CSVKNRGEGQPQHF.

In this sample, this clonotype turned up many times. V gene TRBV29-1 combines with J gene TRBJ2-7; D call uncertain. Germline V CDR1 and CDR2: SQVTM, ANQGSEA. V lost 5 bases to trimming and J lost 1 base, with 12 bases between them. The CDR3 totals 13 residues. In DNA form, the CDR3 reads TGCAGCGTTTGGGAAGAAGTATCCTACGAGCAGTACTTC. It encodes CSVWEEVSYEQYF.

The CDR3, as DNA: TGCGCCAGCAGCCAAAAAAAAAACTCAGGGTACGAGCAGTACTTC. Translating it yields CASSQKKNSGYEQYF. The chain recombines TRBV4-3 with TRBJ2-7; weak D call: TRBD1 (5 bases). Trimming removed 2 bases from V and 4 bases from J, with 15 bases in between. Germline V gene lookup returns CDR1 LGHNA and CDR2 YSLEER. The CDR3 is 15 amino acids.

This clonotype came up a few times. The chain combines TRBV11-1 with TRBJ2-7, with 11 positions matching TRBD1. The junction had 8 bases not matched to a gene; V was cut back by 4 bases and J by 6 bases. This CDR3 region has 15 residues. In germline, CDR1 is SGHAT, CDR2 FQDESV (reference sequence). CDR3 residues: CASSSGTGGDLEQYF. The DNA for the CDR3 is TGTGCCAGCAGCTCCGGGACAGGGGGGGATCTCGAGCAGTACTTC.

The gene calls are TRBV7-2 and TRBJ2-1; 10 bases map to TRBD2. Germline CDR1 SGHTA, CDR2 FQGNSA. Trimming cost V 1 base and J 8 bases; bases outside gene matches: 8. There are 16 residues in the CDR3. CDR3 nucleotide sequence: TGTGCCAGCAGCTTAGGGGTAGCGGGAGGTCCGTATGAGCAGTTCTTC. Translation: CASSLGVAGGPYEQFF.

This clonotype was picked up a small number of times. V is TRBV2 and J is TRBJ2-1; D is perhaps TRBD1 (7 bases). Germline CDR1 reads SNHLY; CDR2 reads FYNNEI. There are 15 residues in the CDR3. V lost 1 base to trimming and J lost 5 bases, with 12 bases between them. The CDR3 sequence: CASSEGGTVDNEQFF. CDR3 sequence (DNA): TGTGCCAGCAGTGAAGGCGGGACAGTAGACAATGAGCAGTTCTTC. Full variable domain (rest looked up from reference TRBV2 and TRBJ2-1): EPEVTQTPSHQVTQMGQEVILRCVPISNHLYFYWYRQILGQKVEFLVSFYNNEISEKSEIFDDQFSVERPDGSNFTLKIRSTKLEDSAMYFCASSEGGTVDNEQFFGPGTRLTVL.